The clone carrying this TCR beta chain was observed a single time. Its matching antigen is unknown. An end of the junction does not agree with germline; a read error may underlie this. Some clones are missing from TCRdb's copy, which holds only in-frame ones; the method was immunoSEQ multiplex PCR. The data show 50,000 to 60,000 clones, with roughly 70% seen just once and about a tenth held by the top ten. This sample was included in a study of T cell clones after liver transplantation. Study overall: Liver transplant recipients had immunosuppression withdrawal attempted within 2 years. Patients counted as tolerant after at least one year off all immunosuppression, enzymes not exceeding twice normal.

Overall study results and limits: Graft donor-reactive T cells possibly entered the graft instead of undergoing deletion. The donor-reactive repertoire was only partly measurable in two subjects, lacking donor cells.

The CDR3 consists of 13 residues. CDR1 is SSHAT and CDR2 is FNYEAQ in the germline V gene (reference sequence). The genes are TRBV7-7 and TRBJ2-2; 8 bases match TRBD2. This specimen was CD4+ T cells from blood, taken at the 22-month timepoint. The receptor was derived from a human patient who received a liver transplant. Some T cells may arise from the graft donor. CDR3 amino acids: CASSLAGNGELFF. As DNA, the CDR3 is TGTGCTAGCAGCTTAGCGGGGAACGGGGAGCTGTTTTTT.